Listed here is a single T cell receptor (beta chain). Sequenced by immunoSEQ multiplex PCR; TCRdb stores in-frame clones only, minus some. The data show under 100,000 clones, with approximately 93% seen just once and around 1.5% held by the top ten. The entry originates in a study of control samples from healthy donors and cancer patients. The CDR3 is 13 amino acids. Germline V gives CDR1 SNHLY, CDR2 FYNNEI. V was clipped by 8 bases and J by 6 bases, with 14 bases between them. This sequence originates from a woman in her thirties in good health. Sequences were obtained from blood. V and J are TRBV2 and TRBJ2-1; D perhaps matches TRBD2 (7 bases). This chain's CDR3 is CASAGDYANEQFF. As DNA, the CDR3 is TGTGCCAGCGCAGGGGACTACGCCAATGAGCAGTTCTTC.